The 32 T cell receptor beta chains below come from one sample, sequenced in a study of T-cell memory formation after mild COVID-19. In TCRdb, the 5' RACE reads were re-called with MiXCR into one record per CDR3 protein. The sample yields approximately 270,000 distinct CDR3 sequences, around 15% seen once. Sequences were obtained from PBMCs or a T cell subset sorted from them (not recorded which). These receptors were taken from a man between 18 and 35 years old who had mild COVID-19 (a few samples of this study predate the infection). Cell type and time point are not known.

The chain uses TRBV6-2 or TRBV6-3 and TRBJ1-1; D is unresolved. Germline CDR1 is MNHEY and CDR2 is SVGEGT. Trimming removed 4 bases at V and 11 bases at J, with 11 bases between. CDR3 length: 11 residues. As DNA, the CDR3 is TGTGCCAGCAGTTCCTTTGGTGCGGCTTTCTTT. It is translated as CASSSFGAAFF.

The sample holds a few counts of this clonotype. The V gene is TRBV24-1, the J gene TRBJ1-4; D possibly corresponds to TRBD1 (6 bases). Per germline, CDR1 KGHDR and CDR2 SFDVKD. Trimming took 2 bases from V and 11 from J, leaving 17 bases between them. The CDR3 consists of 15 residues. CDR3 loop: CATSDYSRGPPKLFF. The CDR3 DNA is TGTGCCACCAGTGATTACTCCCGGGGGCCTCCGAAACTGTTTTTT.

This clonotype occurred a few times. V is TRBV3-1 and J is TRBJ2-1; 7 bases are a match to TRBD1. J lost 8 bases, V lost 1 base, and 5 bases had no gene match. Germline V lookup: CDR1 LGHDT, CDR2 YNNKEL (reference sequence). CDR3 size: 14 residues. CDR3 DNA: TGTGCCAGCAGCCAAGTGAAAGGGGGCGATGAGCAGTTCTTC. The encoded protein is CASSQVKGGDEQFF.

This clonotype was picked up a small number of times. This sequence joins TRBV28 and TRBJ2-3; no definite D call. Trimming removed 3 bases at V and 0 bases at J, with 7 bases between. The germline CDR1 and CDR2 sequences are MDHEN and SYDVKM. CDR3 length: 14 amino acids. For the CDR3, the DNA is TGTGCCAGCAGTTTTAGGATTAGCACAGATACGCAGTATTTT. Protein sequence: CASSFRISTDTQYF.

This clonotype has ten or more counts. This chain links TRBV6-5 with TRBJ1-3; a weak D match, TRBD1 (6 bases). V was cut by 4 bases and J by 4 bases, with 11 bases left in between. Germline CDR1 and CDR2: MNHEY and SVGAGI. The CDR3 is 14 residues long. The CDR3 here is CASSLGQSGNTIYF. The CDR3 DNA reads as TGTGCCAGCAGTTTAGGACAGAGCGGAAACACCATATATTTT.

This clonotype has only a few counts. This sequence joins TRBV7-6 and TRBJ1-1; D not resolved. Germline CDR1 and CDR2: SGHVS and FNYEAQ. This CDR3 has 15 residues. Trimming shortened V by 5 bases and J by 0 bases, and 13 bases separated the two germline ends. CDR3 in amino acids: CASSPMGSMNTEAFF. CDR3 in DNA: TGTGCCAGCAGCCCTATGGGGTCCATGAACACTGAAGCTTTCTTT.

CDR3: CASSLRGMGTGELFF. CDR3 sequence (DNA): TGCGCCAGCAGCCTCAGGGGAATGGGCACCGGGGAGCTGTTTTTT. The chain employs TRBV4-1 and TRBJ2-2; tentatively, D is TRBD1 (6 bases). CDR3 size: 15 residues. Trimming stripped 4 bases from V and 4 bases from J, with 13 bases between. Germline V lookup: CDR1 MGHRA, CDR2 YSYEKL.

The chain links TRBV30 to TRBJ1-2; D not certain. CDR3 length: 12 amino acids. Germline CDR1 is GTSNPN and CDR2 is SVGIG (reference sequence). Trimming removed 5 bases from V and 4 bases from J, with 11 bases in between. The DNA of the CDR3 is TGTGCCTGGGATAGTTACGGCTATGGCTACACCTTC. This sequence encodes CAWDSYGYGYTF.

The rearrangement uses TRBV27 and TRBJ1-1; 9 bases fit TRBD1. Germline trimming cut 5 bases from V and 5 bases from J; bases unmatched to any gene: 6. This CDR3 region has 14 residues. CDR1 is MNHEY, CDR2 SMNVEV, per germline (reference sequence). This chain's CDR3 is CASSNRGQGTEAFF. CDR3 DNA sequence: TGTGCCAGCAGTAACAGGGGGCAGGGGACTGAAGCTTTCTTT.

The chain couples TRBV5-1 to TRBJ2-5; D perhaps matches TRBD1 (6 bases). This CDR3 is built from 13 residues. V lost 3 bases and J 4 bases, leaving 10 bases between the germline ends. Germline V gives CDR1 SGHRS, CDR2 YFSETQ. CDR3 region: CASSSTGIETQYF. The CDR3 DNA reads as TGCGCCAGCAGCTCCACAGGGATAGAGACCCAGTACTTC.

J is TRBJ2-1 and V is TRBV6-2 or TRBV6-3, with TRBD2 matching over 9 bases. The CDR3 contains 16 residues. Germline CDR1 MNHEY, CDR2 SVGEGT. V was pared by 0 bases and J by 4 bases, with 4 bases of the junction left unmatched. The CDR3 sequence: CASSYSATSGYNEQFF. DNA of the CDR3: TGTGCCAGCAGTTACTCAGCGACTAGCGGATACAATGAGCAGTTCTTC.

This chain connects TRBV2 to TRBJ2-5; 8 positions agree with TRBD2. J was trimmed by 5 bases and V by 4 bases; bases with no gene match: 9. Looked up from germline, CDR1 is SNHLY and CDR2 is FYNNEI. The length of the CDR3 is 15 residues. CDR3 amino acids: CASSGAGTRLETQYF. The CDR3, as DNA: TGTGCCAGCAGTGGGGCGGGGACTAGATTGGAGACCCAGTACTTC.

The V gene is TRBV4-1, the J gene TRBJ2-3, with TRBD1 matching over 8 bases. V was pared by 3 bases and J by 2 bases, with 10 bases of the junction left unmatched. The germline CDR1 and CDR2 sequences are MGHRA and YSYEKL. This CDR3 spans 17 amino acids. The CDR3 sequence is CASSQPDRGYTTDTQYF. The CDR3 DNA sequence: TGCGCCAGCAGCCAGCCCGACAGGGGATACACCACAGATACGCAGTATTTT.

The chain couples TRBV12-3 or TRBV12-4 to TRBJ2-5, with 14 bases matching TRBD2. V lost 5 bases to trimming and J lost 5 bases; unmatched junction nucleotides: 7. The CDR3 contains 16 residues. The CDR3 DNA follows: TGTGCCAGCAGTCCTCGACTAGCGGGGGGGCTTGAGACCCAGTACTTC. Residues: CASSPRLAGGLETQYF.

The rearrangement links TRBV7-2 to TRBJ2-5, with D possibly TRBD2 on 5 matching bases. The CDR3 length is 14 residues. V dropped 3 bases and J dropped 0 bases, with 8 bases sitting between them. Germline V gene lookup returns CDR1 SGHTA and CDR2 FQGNSA. CDR3 in amino acids: CASSFQRYQETQYF. The CDR3 nucleotides read TGTGCCAGCAGCTTCCAGCGGTACCAAGAGACCCAGTACTTC.

This chain joins TRBV29-1 and TRBJ1-5, with 8 bases matching TRBD1. After removal of 4 bases from V and 3 bases from J, the junction contained 2 bases not matched to a gene. Germline CDR1 is SQVTM and CDR2 is ANQGSEA. The CDR3 has 13 residues. The CDR3 sequence is CSVGGQDNQPQHF. CDR3 nucleotide sequence: TGCAGCGTTGGGGGACAGGACAATCAGCCCCAGCATTTT.

The rearrangement uses TRBV9 and TRBJ1-1, with TRBD1 matching over 7 bases. CDR1 is SGDLS and CDR2 is YYNGEE in the germline V gene. The J segment lost 4 bases and the V segment lost 3 bases, leaving 9 bases of the junction unmatched. The CDR3 covers 15 residues. CDR3 nucleotide sequence: TGTGCCAGCAGCGCGAGAGGGGGCGCGGGCACTGAAGCTTTCTTT. Its translation is CASSARGGAGTEAFF. The complete variable domain, with remaining parts taken from reference TRBV9 and TRBJ1-1, reads DSGVTQTPKHLITATGQRVTLRCSPRSGDLSVYWYQQSLDQGLQFLIQYYNGEERAKGNILERFSAQQFPDLHSELNLSSLELGDSALYFCASSARGGAGTEAFFGQGTRLTVV.

The table lists this clonotype with a few counts. The chain links TRBV7-9 to TRBJ1-1; 9 nucleotides align to TRBD1. The germline CDR1 and CDR2 sequences are SEHNR and FQNEAQ (reference sequence). The CDR3 loop spans 17 amino acids. V trimming: 3 bases; J trimming: 1 base; junction bases outside the gene matches: 9. CDR3 DNA sequence: TGTGCCAGCAGCTTCCCCGGGACAGGGACTTGGAACACTGAAGCTTTCTTT. It codes for CASSFPGTGTWNTEAFF.

This clonotype came up a few times. This sequence joins TRBV7-6 and TRBJ1-1; D is perhaps TRBD1 (5 bases). Germline CDR1 SGHVS, CDR2 FNYEAQ. Between the trimmed V and J ends, which lost 6 bases and 1 base, there was a span of 12 bases. This CDR3 is built from 14 residues. The CDR3, as DNA: TGTGCCAGCAGGGGACGGGGCTGGAACACTGAAGCTTTCTTT. It encodes CASRGRGWNTEAFF.

The genes are TRBV20-1 and TRBJ1-4; no definite D call. Germline values: CDR1 DFQATT, CDR2 SNEGSKA (reference sequence). CDR3 length: 13 amino acids. Trimming shortened V by 6 bases and J by 6 bases, and 14 bases separated the two germline ends. The CDR3 bases are TGCAGTGCCCCGCGGCTCGAAGATGAAAAACTGTTTTTT. Protein product: CSAPRLEDEKLFF.

This clonotype has a handful of counts. V usage is TRBV7-2 and J usage is TRBJ1-1, with unresolved D. Deletions cut 6 bases from V and 4 bases from J, with 15 bases between. The CDR3 has 14 amino acids. Germline V gives CDR1 SGHTA, CDR2 FQGNSA. The CDR3 bases are TGTGCCAGCAGGATCTACCGGGTAGGCACTGAAGCTTTCTTT. Protein: CASRIYRVGTEAFF.

There are a few counts of this clonotype. The V and J genes are TRBV6-6 and TRBJ2-7; TRBD1 aligns across 7 bases. The length of the CDR3 is 14 residues. Trimming took 2 bases from V and 3 from J; bases not matched to a gene: 4. Germline loops: CDR1 MNHNY, CDR2 SVGAGI (reference sequence). This CDR3 reads CASSYGGTVYEQYV. The CDR3 DNA follows: TGTGCCAGCAGTTACGGTGGGACAGTCTACGAGCAGTACGTC.

This clonotype was seen many times. The rearrangement uses TRBV7-3 and TRBJ2-1; D is possibly TRBD2 (6 bases). CDR1 is SGHTA, CDR2 FQGTGA, per germline. V lost 5 bases to trimming and J lost 5 bases, with 16 bases between them. The CDR3 has 15 amino acids. CDR3 region: CASSPLGGSNNEQFF. CDR3 nucleotides: TGTGCCAGCAGCCCCCTCGGAGGGTCTAACAATGAGCAGTTCTTC.

This clonotype was counted between two and nine times. The chain combines TRBV7-9 with TRBJ1-3, with no clear D. The CDR3 length is 14 residues. Looked up from germline, CDR1 is SEHNR and CDR2 is FQNEAQ (reference sequence). V lost 5 bases, J lost 4 bases, and 12 bases lay in between. CDR3 coding DNA: TGTGCCAGCAGCCCTACCTCGGTGGGAAACACCATATATTTT. Protein sequence: CASSPTSVGNTIYF.

The rearrangement joins TRBV7-9 to TRBJ2-7, with 9 bases aligning to TRBD1. The CDR3 is made up of 15 amino acids. Germline V gene lookup returns CDR1 SEHNR and CDR2 FQNEAQ (reference sequence). Unmatched junction bases numbered 11, after V lost 6 bases and J lost 5 bases. The CDR3 nucleotides read TGTGCCAGCAGGAAACCGGGACAGGGTCTCGACGAGCAGTACTTC. Translation: CASRKPGQGLDEQYF. Full variable domain (remainder filled in from reference TRBV7-9 and TRBJ2-7): DTGVSQNPRHKITKRGQNVTFRCDPISEHNRLYWYRQTLGQGPEFLTYFQNEAQLEKSRLLSDRFSAERPKGSFSTLEIQRTEQGDSAMYLCASRKPGQGLDEQYFGPGTRLTVT.

CDR3: CSAVGGGADTQYF. The CDR3 region has the DNA TGCAGTGCTGTGGGCGGGGGGGCAGATACGCAGTATTTT. V usage is TRBV20-1 and J usage is TRBJ2-3, with 9 bases that match TRBD2. The CDR3 is 13 amino acids. With 5 bases clipped from V and 4 bases from J, the junction kept 4 bases outside the gene matches. From germline, CDR1 is DFQATT and CDR2 SNEGSKA (reference sequence).

The chain recombines TRBV7-9 with TRBJ2-5; no definite D call. V lost 6 bases and J 3 bases, leaving 11 bases between the germline ends. Germline values: CDR1 SEHNR, CDR2 FQNEAQ (reference sequence). The CDR3 is made up of 13 amino acids. The CDR3 sequence: CASRTDWEETQYF. As DNA, the CDR3 is TGTGCCAGCAGGACCGACTGGGAAGAGACCCAGTACTTC. The whole variable domain, filled in from reference TRBV7-9 and TRBJ2-5, reads DTGVSQNPRHKITKRGQNVTFRCDPISEHNRLYWYRQTLGQGPEFLTYFQNEAQLEKSRLLSDRFSAERPKGSFSTLEIQRTEQGDSAMYLCASRTDWEETQYFGPGTRLLVL.

The V and J genes are TRBV18 and TRBJ1-1; D call uncertain. This CDR3 is 15 amino acids long. With 0 bases removed from V and 0 bases from J, the gap between germline ends came to 8 bases. CDR1 KGHSH and CDR2 LQKENI come from the germline V gene. CDR3: CASSPPSLLNTEAFF. The CDR3 nucleotides are TGTGCCAGCTCACCACCCTCACTTCTGAACACTGAAGCTTTCTTT.

This clonotype appeared a few times. The V call is TRBV7-2, the J call TRBJ2-1; D not certain. The V end lost 8 bases, the J end lost 6 bases, and 8 bases lay between the germline ends. Germline V gene data show CDR1 as SGHTA and CDR2 as FQGNSA. The length of the CDR3 is 11 residues. The CDR3 sequence is CASLRINEQFF. CDR3 DNA sequence: TGTGCCAGCTTGCGGATCAATGAGCAGTTCTTC.

This clonotype was observed a handful of times. The J gene is TRBJ2-3, the V gene TRBV18; TRBD1 might be the D (5 bases). This CDR3 contains 15 residues. Trimming stripped 5 bases from V and 0 bases from J, with 12 bases between. Germline V gene lookup returns CDR1 KGHSH and CDR2 LQKENI. The CDR3 here is CASSKTESSTDTQYF. CDR3 coding DNA: TGTGCCAGCTCAAAGACAGAGTCCAGCACAGATACGCAGTATTTT. Based on the CDR3 plus reference TRBV18 and TRBJ2-3, the full variable domain is NAGVMQNPRHLVRRRGQEARLRCSPMKGHSHVYWYRQLPEEGLKFMVYLQKENIIDESGMPKERFSAEFPKEGPSILRIQQVVRGDSAAYFCASSKTESSTDTQYFGPGTRLTVL.

The genes are TRBV7-8 and TRBJ1-1; 8 bases are shared with TRBD1. The CDR3 is 14 residues long. Trimming removed 4 bases from V and 8 bases from J; junction bases left unmatched: 9. Germline loops: CDR1 SGHVS, CDR2 FQNEAQ. The CDR3 DNA sequence: TGTGCCAGCAGCTCTCAGACAGGGGACCCCGAAGCTTTCTTT. Amino acid sequence: CASSSQTGDPEAFF. Full variable domain (remainder filled in from reference TRBV7-8 and TRBJ1-1): GAGVSQSPRYKVAKRGQDVALRCDPISGHVSLFWYQQALGQGPEFLTYFQNEAQLDKSGLPSDRFFAERPEGSVSTLKIQRTQQEDSAVYLCASSSQTGDPEAFFGQGTRLTVV.

The CDR3 reads CASRQANTEAFF. CDR3 DNA sequence: TGTGCCAGCAGACAGGCGAACACTGAAGCTTTCTTT. The chain is built from TRBV6-1 and TRBJ1-1; TRBD1 might be the D (5 bases). CDR1 and CDR2 (germline): MNHNS, SASEGT. The CDR3 sequence is 12 residues long. Trimming removed 6 bases at V and 1 base at J, with 6 bases between.